These 11 T cell receptor beta chains were sequenced from one sample in a study of PD-1 blockade in classical Hodgkin lymphoma. There was relapse after autologous stem cell transplantation in every patient, and there was variation in brentuximab vedotin exposure. TCRdb's table, derived via immunoSEQ multiplex PCR, lists solely in-frame clones and lacks some. The sample consists of approximately 60,000 clones, more than 75% of them appearing once. Sequencing was performed on peripheral blood mononuclear cells (PBMCs), taken at baseline. The source of these receptors is a human donor with classical Hodgkin lymphoma.

V is TRBV9 and J is TRBJ1-3; TRBD1 aligns across 8 bases. Germline values: CDR1 SGDLS, CDR2 YYNGEE. V was clipped by 4 bases and J by 0 bases; unmatched bases: 9. The CDR3 has 17 residues. Here the CDR3 reads CASSRQGAQISGNTIYF. Here the CDR3 DNA reads TGTGCCAGCAGCAGGCAGGGGGCGCAGATCTCTGGAAACACCATATATTTT.

The rearrangement links TRBV5-1 to TRBJ1-1; tentative D call: TRBD1 (6 bases). The CDR3 has 15 residues. V gave up 1 base and J gave up 0 bases, with 10 bases separating them. The germline gives CDR1 SGHRS, CDR2 YFSETQ. CDR3 loop: CASSLMGALNTEAFF. The CDR3 nucleotides read TGCGCCAGCAGCTTGATGGGGGCGCTGAACACTGAAGCTTTCTTT.

The genes are TRBV28 and TRBJ2-3; TRBD2 agrees at 13 bases. The CDR3 is 16 amino acids. The V gene's germline CDR1 is MDHEN and CDR2 SYDVKM. V lost 5 bases and J lost 3; bases outside the gene matches: 5. CDR3 DNA: TGTGCCAGCAGTCTTAGGACTAGCGGGAGAACAGATACGCAGTATTTT. Amino acid sequence: CASSLRTSGRTDTQYF.

This clone was detected only once. This sequence joins TRBV19 and TRBJ2-7; D possibly matches TRBD1 or TRBD2 (5 bases each). Between the trimmed V and J ends, which lost 5 bases and 2 bases, there was a span of 13 bases. CDR1 is LNHDA, CDR2 SQIVND, per germline (reference sequence). This CDR3 is built from 14 residues. CDR3 sequence: CASSGTLTTYEQYF. Written as DNA, the CDR3 is TGTGCCAGTAGTGGGACCCTTACTACCTACGAGCAGTACTTC.

This clone was observed a single time. This rearrangement joins TRBV27 to TRBJ2-5, with D possibly matching TRBD1 (6 bases). CDR3 length: 17 residues. CDR1 and CDR2 from the germline V gene are MNHEY and SMNVEV (reference sequence). Trimming stripped 5 bases from V and 2 bases from J, with 21 bases between. The CDR3 DNA reads TGTGCCAGCAGTCCCGAAATGACAGGATGGGGGCAAGAGACCCAGTACTTC. Its protein is CASSPEMTGWGQETQYF.

The chain couples TRBV28 to TRBJ2-3; 7 bases line up with TRBD2. CDR1 and CDR2 from the germline V gene are MDHEN and SYDVKM. This CDR3 contains 14 residues. Germline trimming cut 4 bases from V and 0 bases from J; bases unmatched to any gene: 1. CDR3 DNA sequence: TGTGCCAGCAGTTCCGGGGGGAGCACAGATACGCAGTATTTT. Translating it yields CASSSGGSTDTQYF.

The chain has TRBV6-1 and TRBJ2-7; D ambiguous. There are 15 residues in the CDR3. The germline CDR1 and CDR2 sequences are MNHNS and SASEGT. V gave up 5 bases and J gave up 0 bases, with 14 bases separating them. The CDR3 nucleotides are TGTGCCAGCAGTCCAGCCACCGAAAGCTCCTACGAGCAGTACTTC. Translating gives CASSPATESSYEQYF.

This clone has only a few counts. The V and J genes are TRBV7-9 and TRBJ1-2; possibly TRBD1 for D (6 bases). The germline V and J ends were trimmed by 5 bases and 6 bases, with 13 bases remaining between them. Germline CDR1 is SEHNR and CDR2 is FQNEAQ (reference sequence). The CDR3 extends over 13 amino acids. The CDR3 DNA follows: TGTGCCAGCAGCCAGCGGACAGCCAATGGCTACACCTTC. It codes for CASSQRTANGYTF.

The rearrangement joins TRBV5-1 to TRBJ1-2; D ambiguous. V lost 2 bases and J lost 3, with 17 bases in between. The CDR3 is 16 residues long. Germline assignment: CDR1 SGHRS and CDR2 YFSETQ. The chain's CDR3 is CASSLGRVREDYGYTF. Written as DNA, the CDR3 is TGCGCCAGCAGCTTAGGGAGGGTCCGGGAGGACTATGGCTACACCTTC. The full variable domain, with the rest looked up from reference TRBV5-1 and TRBJ1-2, is KAGVTQTPRYLIKTRGQQVTLSCSPISGHRSVSWYQQTPGQGLQFLFEYFSETQRNKGNFPGRFSGRQFSNSRSEMNVSTLELGDSALYLCASSLGRVREDYGYTFGSGTRLTVV.

This clone was detected a few times. This rearrangement joins TRBV27 to TRBJ2-6, with no clear D. The germline V gene encodes CDR1 MNHEY and CDR2 SMNVEV (reference sequence). This CDR3 comprises 15 residues. Trimming stripped 3 bases from V and 4 bases from J, with 10 bases between. The CDR3 loop is CASSFSLGGANVLTF. CDR3 bases: TGTGCCAGCAGTTTCTCTTTGGGGGGGGCCAACGTCCTGACTTTC.

This clone was recorded once. The gene calls are TRBV19 and TRBJ2-5; D unresolved. The CDR3 is 12 residues long. Germline CDR1 is LNHDA and CDR2 is SQIVND (reference sequence). V lost 7 bases and J lost 5, with 11 bases in between. CDR3 loop: CASNAPGETQYF. The CDR3 nucleotides read TGTGCCAGTAACGCCCCTGGGGAGACCCAGTACTTC.